A single sample gave rise to the 32 T cell receptor beta chains below, sequenced in a study of long-term antiretroviral therapy in people with HIV. This was the immunoSEQ v3.0 assay at survey level. Measured with immunoSEQ multiplex PCR; TCRdb has only the in-frame clones, and not every one. The sample gives 17,000 or so clones, more than 75% of which show up once; under 5.5% is in the top ten. This specimen consisted of unsorted PBMCs, obtained 0.1 years before starting antiretroviral therapy. These receptors were obtained from a man between 18 and 35 years old with HIV.

V is TRBV19 and J is TRBJ1-5, with a weak D call TRBD1 (5 bases). There are 15 residues in the CDR3. The germline CDR1 and CDR2 sequences are LNHDA and SQIVND (reference sequence). V was trimmed by 5 bases and J by 8 bases, leaving 19 bases between them. CDR3 protein: CASSSAGTPGKPQHF. The CDR3 bases are TGTGCCAGTAGTTCTGCCGGGACCCCTGGTAAGCCCCAGCATTTT.

The V and J genes are TRBV7-9 and TRBJ2-2, with TRBD1 matching over 7 bases. CDR1 SEHNR and CDR2 FQNEAQ come from the germline V gene (reference sequence). This CDR3 region has 16 residues. The V and J ends lost 7 bases and 1 base, in that order; junction bases with no gene match: 9. In DNA, the CDR3 is TGTGCCAGCACCCCGGGACAGACGATGAACACCGGGGAGCTGTTTTTT. Translating it yields CASTPGQTMNTGELFF.

This chain links TRBV7-2 with TRBJ1-2; D remains ambiguous. V gave up 7 bases and J gave up 3 bases, with 15 bases separating them. The V gene's germline CDR1 is SGHTA and CDR2 FQGNSA. This CDR3 spans 14 amino acids. The CDR3 loop reads CASTPEEGYYGYTF. The CDR3 DNA follows: TGTGCCAGCACCCCGGAGGAGGGATACTATGGCTACACCTTC. The full variable domain, rest sourced from reference TRBV7-2 and TRBJ1-2, is GAGVSQSPSNKVTEKGKDVELRCDPISGHTALYWYRQSLGQGLEFLIYFQGNSAPDKSGLPSDRFSAERTGGSVSTLTIQRTQQEDSAVYLCASTPEEGYYGYTFGSGTRLTVV.

The gene calls are TRBV27 and TRBJ1-1; the match to TRBD1 covers 8 bases. CDR3 size: 11 residues. The V gene's germline CDR1 is MNHEY and CDR2 SMNVEV (reference sequence). Trimming cost V 6 bases and J 7 bases; bases outside gene matches: 1. CDR3 in amino acids: CASSDRGEAFF. CDR3 in DNA: TGTGCCAGCAGCGACAGGGGTGAAGCTTTCTTT.

The chain recombines TRBV14 with TRBJ1-4, with D possibly being TRBD1 (5 bases). Germline V lookup: CDR1 SGHDN, CDR2 FVKESK. Trimming stripped 4 bases from V and 3 bases from J, with 12 bases between. The CDR3 loop spans 15 amino acids. CDR3 nucleotide sequence: TGTGCCAGCAGCCTATATCAGGGAGCTAATGAAAAACTGTTTTTT. This encodes CASSLYQGANEKLFF.

In its sample, this clone was seen once. The V call is TRBV7-8, the J call TRBJ1-5; maybe TRBD1 (6 bases). The CDR3 runs 16 residues. The V gene lost 4 bases and the J gene lost 4 bases, with 17 bases spanning the gap. Germline lookup yields CDR1 SGHVS and CDR2 FQNEAQ. The CDR3 sequence: CASSSTRDTFNQPQHF. For the CDR3, the DNA is TGTGCCAGCAGCTCGACGCGGGACACCTTTAATCAGCCCCAGCATTTT.

This rearrangement joins TRBV18 to TRBJ1-1, with 8 nucleotides matching TRBD1. The length of the CDR3 is 15 residues. With 3 bases clipped from V and 5 bases from J, the junction kept 8 bases outside the gene matches. CDR1 and CDR2 (germline): KGHSH, LQKENI. The CDR3 protein is CASSPGQGTVTEAFF. CDR3 nucleotides: TGTGCCAGCTCACCTGGACAGGGAACGGTGACTGAAGCTTTCTTT.

The chain combines TRBV7-9 with TRBJ1-2, with D tentatively TRBD1 (6 bases). Germline V gives CDR1 SEHNR, CDR2 FQNEAQ (reference sequence). The V gene lost 3 bases and the J gene lost 8 bases, with 22 bases spanning the gap. CDR3 length equals 16 residues. The DNA for the CDR3 is TGTGCCAGCAGCTTTATGTCGGGACAAGGTTTTGAGGGCTACACCTTC. Encoded protein: CASSFMSGQGFEGYTF.

The V gene is TRBV28, the J gene TRBJ2-7; TRBD1 matches 10 bases. Germline CDR1 is MDHEN and CDR2 is SYDVKM. The CDR3 spans 15 residues. Trimming at V came to 1 base and at J to 7 bases, leaving 7 bases not matched to a gene. As DNA, the CDR3 is TGTGCCAGCAGTTTATCAGGGACAGGGGTGAGTGAGCAGTACTTC. Its translation is CASSLSGTGVSEQYF.

This rearrangement joins TRBV4-1 to TRBJ1-4; D possibly corresponds to TRBD1 (6 bases). Germline CDR1 is MGHRA and CDR2 is YSYEKL. This CDR3 region has 13 residues. The V gene lost 6 bases and the J gene lost 3 bases, with 8 bases spanning the gap. CDR3 nucleotides: TGCGCCAGCAGGGACAGATCTAATGAAAAACTGTTTTTT. Amino acid sequence: CASRDRSNEKLFF.

This sequence joins TRBV29-1 and TRBJ2-7, with TRBD1 identical over 8 bases. The CDR3 is 14 amino acids. From germline, CDR1 is SQVTM and CDR2 ANQGSEA. Trimming at V came to 4 bases and at J to 4 bases, leaving 9 bases not matched to a gene. The CDR3 region is CSVVGVDRGYEQYF. The DNA for the CDR3 is TGCAGCGTTGTTGGGGTAGACAGGGGATACGAGCAGTACTTC.

V usage is TRBV20-1 and J usage is TRBJ1-3; D not certain. CDR1 and CDR2 from the germline V gene are DFQATT and SNEGSKA (reference sequence). Trimming removed 1 base from V and 9 bases from J, with 4 bases in between. CDR3 length: 10 residues. CDR3 coding DNA: TGCAGTGCTAGAGCTGGCACCATATATTTT. Amino acids: CSARAGTIYF.

This sequence joins TRBV9 and TRBJ2-6; D remains ambiguous. From germline, CDR1 is SGDLS and CDR2 YYNGEE. This CDR3 has 15 residues. V was shortened by 3 bases and J by 4 bases, with 11 bases between the two germline ends. The CDR3 is CASSDERPGANVLTF. The DNA for the CDR3 is TGTGCCAGCAGCGATGAGAGACCCGGGGCCAACGTCCTGACTTTC.

The chain joins TRBV19 to TRBJ1-3; no definite D call. CDR3 length: 14 amino acids. Trimming shortened V by 4 bases and J by 0 bases, and 7 bases separated the two germline ends. Germline lookup yields CDR1 LNHDA and CDR2 SQIVND (reference sequence). In nucleotides, the CDR3 is TGTGCCAGTAGTACCCAGAGCTCTGGAAACACCATATATTTT. This encodes CASSTQSSGNTIYF. The variable domain in full, with the rest retrieved from reference TRBV19 and TRBJ1-3, is DGGITQSPKYLFRKEGQNVTLSCEQNLNHDAMYWYRQDPGQGLRLIYYSQIVNDFQKGDIAEGYSVSREKKESFPLTVTSAQKNPTAFYLCASSTQSSGNTIYFGEGSWLTVV.

This clone turned up a few times. V gene TRBV9 combines with J gene TRBJ2-7; perhaps TRBD2 as D (7 bases). Germline V lookup: CDR1 SGDLS, CDR2 YYNGEE. V shed 3 bases and J shed 3 bases, with 28 bases lying between them. The CDR3 is made up of 19 amino acids. CDR3 coding DNA: TGTGCCAGCAGCGCAACAGGGAGGGATAATAGCGGGTCTAACTACGAGCAGTACTTC. It codes for CASSATGRDNSGSNYEQYF.

This clone was seen once. The chain joins TRBV9 to TRBJ1-1; 9 nucleotides line up with TRBD1. Germline V gives CDR1 SGDLS, CDR2 YYNGEE. V shed 2 bases and J 3 bases; nucleotides not matched to a gene: 11. This CDR3 contains 17 residues. CDR3 nucleotide sequence: TGTGCCAGCAGCGTCGGGACAGGGAGTCGGTACGACACTGAAGCTTTCTTT. It translates to CASSVGTGSRYDTEAFF.

V gene TRBV27 combines with J gene TRBJ2-7; 7 positions agree with TRBD1. Trimming at V came to 3 bases and at J to 0 bases, leaving 2 bases not matched to a gene. Germline V gene data show CDR1 as MNHEY and CDR2 as SMNVEV (reference sequence). The CDR3 loop spans 14 amino acids. In DNA form, the CDR3 reads TGTGCCAGCAGTTTTACAGGGGCCTCCTACGAGCAGTACTTC. It is translated as CASSFTGASYEQYF.

The V call is TRBV19, the J call TRBJ2-3, with D unresolved. V was shortened by 3 bases and J by 4 bases, with 11 bases between the two germline ends. The length of the CDR3 is 14 residues. From germline, CDR1 is LNHDA and CDR2 SQIVND (reference sequence). The CDR3 nucleotides are TGTGCCAGTAGTATTAGGCTAGTTGCAGATACGCAGTATTTT. Translating gives CASSIRLVADTQYF.

J is TRBJ2-7 and V is TRBV5-6, with 15 bases lining up with TRBD2. Germline loops: CDR1 SGHDT, CDR2 YYEEEE. The CDR3 has 16 amino acids. Trimming took 2 bases from V and 8 from J; bases not matched to a gene: 8. This chain's CDR3 is CASSLGLAGGVLKQYF. CDR3 in DNA: TGTGCCAGCAGCTTAGGACTAGCGGGGGGGGTTTTGAAGCAGTACTTC. The whole variable domain, remainder taken from reference TRBV5-6 and TRBJ2-7, is DAGVTQSPTHLIKTRGQQVTLRCSPKSGHDTVSWYQQALGQGPQFIFQYYEEEERQRGNFPDRFSGHQFPNYSSELNVNALLLGDSALYLCASSLGLAGGVLKQYFGPGTRLTVT.

The chain has TRBV7-9 and TRBJ1-4, with 7 bases that match TRBD1. This CDR3 has 16 residues. V was clipped by 5 bases and J by 4 bases; unmatched bases: 10. The V gene's germline CDR1 is SEHNR and CDR2 FQNEAQ (reference sequence). CDR3: CASSLVWGQINEKLFF. Written as DNA, the CDR3 is TGTGCCAGCAGCCTAGTCTGGGGACAGATTAATGAAAAACTGTTTTTT.

The V and J genes are TRBV7-3 and TRBJ2-2, with 13 bases lining up with TRBD2. The CDR3 spans 15 residues. V lost 5 bases and J lost 7; bases outside the gene matches: 4. CDR1 is SGHTA, CDR2 FQGTGA, per germline. CDR3 residues: CASSIGLAGVGELFF. For the CDR3, the DNA is TGTGCCAGCAGCATAGGACTAGCGGGAGTCGGGGAGCTGTTTTTT.

This chain connects TRBV28 to TRBJ2-5; D is undetermined. This CDR3 comprises 11 residues. Trimming cost V 3 bases and J 5 bases, with 4 bases left between them. Germline V gene lookup returns CDR1 MDHEN and CDR2 SYDVKM. This CDR3 is CASSFSETQYF. The CDR3, as DNA: TGTGCCAGCAGTTTCAGTGAGACCCAGTACTTC.

The chain is built from TRBV28 and TRBJ1-2; possibly TRBD1 for D (5 bases). This CDR3 region has 17 residues. Trimming removed 4 bases from V and 4 bases from J, with 22 bases in between. The germline V gene encodes CDR1 MDHEN and CDR2 SYDVKM. CDR3 sequence: CASSSPQTGEFLYGYTF. CDR3 DNA: TGTGCCAGCAGTTCCCCGCAAACAGGCGAATTCCTCTATGGCTACACCTTC.

V and J are TRBV19 and TRBJ1-1; D remains unclear. Trimming took 3 bases from V and 0 from J, leaving 8 bases between them. This CDR3 is built from 14 residues. The germline V gene has CDR1 LNHDA and CDR2 SQIVND (reference sequence). The CDR3 DNA reads as TGTGCCAGTAGTATGCACAGTATGAACACTGAAGCTTTCTTT. This encodes CASSMHSMNTEAFF. Full variable domain (remainder filled in from reference TRBV19 and TRBJ1-1): DGGITQSPKYLFRKEGQNVTLSCEQNLNHDAMYWYRQDPGQGLRLIYYSQIVNDFQKGDIAEGYSVSREKKESFPLTVTSAQKNPTAFYLCASSMHSMNTEAFFGQGTRLTVV.

The chain carries TRBV27 and TRBJ2-3, with no clear D. The germline V gene encodes CDR1 MNHEY and CDR2 SMNVEV (reference sequence). The CDR3 runs 14 residues. The V and J ends lost 1 base and 2 bases respectively, with 7 bases between them. CDR3 nucleotide sequence: TGTGCCAGCAGTTTATTTCTCCCCACAGATACGCAGTATTTT. Its protein product is CASSLFLPTDTQYF.

This rearrangement joins TRBV6-6 to TRBJ2-7, with TRBD2 matching over 8 bases. The CDR3 runs 13 residues. Germline V gene lookup returns CDR1 MNHNY and CDR2 SVGAGI (reference sequence). V gave up 7 bases and J gave up 6 bases; unmatched junction bases: 8. The DNA of the CDR3 is TGTGCCAGCACCACGGGGGGGGCCCGCGAGCAGTACTTC. This gives the protein CASTTGGAREQYF.

V is TRBV11-2 and J is TRBJ2-7; 9 positions agree with TRBD2. The germline gives CDR1 SGHAT, CDR2 FQNNGV. V lost 3 bases to trimming and J lost 5 bases; unmatched junction nucleotides: 14. This CDR3 spans 17 amino acids. The CDR3 nucleotides read TGTGCCAGCAGCTTTGGACGTTGGGCGGGGGGGACACACGAGCAGTACTTC. Encoded protein: CASSFGRWAGGTHEQYF.

The CDR3 nucleotides read TGTGCCAGCAGTTACAGGCTAGCGGGGCTCTACGAGCAGTACTTC. Its translation: CASSYRLAGLYEQYF. The chain is built from TRBV6-5 and TRBJ2-7; 9 bases match TRBD2. The germline V gene has CDR1 MNHEY and CDR2 SVGAGI. Trimming took 2 bases from V and 3 from J; bases not matched to a gene: 5. The CDR3 is 15 amino acids.

In this sample, this clone turned up once. The CDR3 sequence is CASSPPSSTDTQYF. CDR3 nucleotides: TGTGCCAGCAGCCCCCCCAGTAGCACAGATACGCAGTATTTT. The chain couples TRBV11-3 to TRBJ2-3; D not resolved. V was shortened by 5 bases and J by 0 bases, with 9 bases between the two germline ends. The CDR3 spans 14 residues. The germline V gene has CDR1 SGHNT and CDR2 YENEEA.

CDR3 nucleotides: TGCGCCAGCAGCCAAACCCCCCAACTAGCGGGAGGAGGGAATGAGCAGTTCTTC. The encoded protein is CASSQTPQLAGGGNEQFF. The genes are TRBV4-1 and TRBJ2-1; 12 bases match TRBD2. This CDR3 has 18 amino acids. Germline V lookup: CDR1 MGHRA, CDR2 YSYEKL. The V and J ends lost 2 bases and 7 bases, in that order; junction bases with no gene match: 12.

V is TRBV29-1 and J is TRBJ2-2, with 10 bases lining up with TRBD2. V shed 4 bases and J 2 bases; nucleotides not matched to a gene: 10. The CDR3 covers 17 residues. The V gene's germline CDR1 is SQVTM and CDR2 ANQGSEA. The CDR3 DNA reads as TGCAGCGTTGTGTTGATTGGGACTAGCGTTAACACCGGGGAGCTGTTTTTT. Protein sequence: CSVVLIGTSVNTGELFF.

A word on this clone: At one boundary the junction diverges from the germline segment, which might be a read error. The rearrangement uses TRBV15 and TRBJ1-1, with a tentative D call TRBD1 (6 bases). Looked up from germline, CDR1 is LNHNV and CDR2 is YYDKDF (reference sequence). The CDR3 is 13 amino acids. The CDR3 coding sequence is TGTGCCACCAGGAGAGGGGGGAACACTGAAGCTTTCTTT. Encoded protein: CATRRGGNTEAFF.